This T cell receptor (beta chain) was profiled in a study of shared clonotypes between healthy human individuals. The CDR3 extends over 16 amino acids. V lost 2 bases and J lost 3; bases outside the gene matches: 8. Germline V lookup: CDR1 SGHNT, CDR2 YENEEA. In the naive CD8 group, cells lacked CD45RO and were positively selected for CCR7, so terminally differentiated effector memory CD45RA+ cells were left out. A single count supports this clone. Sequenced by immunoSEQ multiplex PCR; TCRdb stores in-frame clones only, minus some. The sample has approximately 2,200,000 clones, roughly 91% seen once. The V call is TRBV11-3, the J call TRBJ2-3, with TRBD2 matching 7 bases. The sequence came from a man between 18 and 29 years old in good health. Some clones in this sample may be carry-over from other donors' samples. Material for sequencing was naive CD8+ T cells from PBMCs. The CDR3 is CASSLTRGGRTDTQYF. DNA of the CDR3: TGTGCCAGCAGCTTAACCCGGGGAGGGAGGACAGATACGCAGTATTTT.